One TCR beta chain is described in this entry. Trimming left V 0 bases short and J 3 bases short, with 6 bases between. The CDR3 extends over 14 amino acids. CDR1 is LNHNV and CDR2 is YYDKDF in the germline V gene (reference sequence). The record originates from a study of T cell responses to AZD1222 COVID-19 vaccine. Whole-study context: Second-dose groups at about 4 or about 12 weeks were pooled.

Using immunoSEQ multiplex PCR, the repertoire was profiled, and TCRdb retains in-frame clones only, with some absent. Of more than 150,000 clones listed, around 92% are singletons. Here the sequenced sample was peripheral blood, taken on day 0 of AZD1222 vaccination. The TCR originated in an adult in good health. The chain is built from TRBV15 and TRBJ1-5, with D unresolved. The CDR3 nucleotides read TGTGCCACCAGCAGAGATAAGAACAATCAGCCCCAGCATTTT. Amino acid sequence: CATSRDKNNQPQHF.